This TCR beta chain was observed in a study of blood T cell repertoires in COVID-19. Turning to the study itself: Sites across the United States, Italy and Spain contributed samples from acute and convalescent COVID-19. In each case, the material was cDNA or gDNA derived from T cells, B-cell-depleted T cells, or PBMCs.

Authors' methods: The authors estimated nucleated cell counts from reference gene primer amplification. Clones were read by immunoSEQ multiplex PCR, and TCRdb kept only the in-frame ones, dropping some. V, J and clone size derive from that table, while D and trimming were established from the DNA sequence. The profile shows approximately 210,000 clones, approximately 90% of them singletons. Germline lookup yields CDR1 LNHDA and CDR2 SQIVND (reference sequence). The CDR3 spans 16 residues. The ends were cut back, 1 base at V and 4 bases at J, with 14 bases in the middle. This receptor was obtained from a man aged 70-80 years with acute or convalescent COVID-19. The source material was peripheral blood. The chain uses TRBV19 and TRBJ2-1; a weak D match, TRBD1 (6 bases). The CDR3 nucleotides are TGTGCCAGTAGTATAGCCCACGGGACACCATACAATGAGCAGTTCTTC. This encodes CASSIAHGTPYNEQFF.